This T cell receptor (beta chain) was recorded in a study of beta chain features in type 1 diabetes. Overall study: Cells sorted and examined across all samples totaled approximately 100,000,000.

Study-wide points: TCRB CDR3 length was moderately but significantly reduced in all four CD4+ subsets of Type 1 diabetes patients. The analysis here could not establish whether HLA type shapes TCRB rearrangement.

CD4+ cells of the naive, central memory, regulatory and stem cell-like memory types were sorted via CD45RO/CCR7/CD25/CD127/CD95/CD27. As every portion of the isolated RNA was reverse transcribed, the sequencing read expressed TCRB transcripts. Naive, central memory and regulatory T cell samples came to a mean of roughly 3.9 million reads. Repertoires were generated with immunoSEQ multiplex PCR, while TCRdb's copy carries only in-frame clones and drops some. The sample lists approximately 130,000 clones; approximately 15% were seen once. This clone was detected a few times. Its antigen is currently unknown. Germline-derived CDR1 and CDR2 are ENHRY and SYGVKD. The CDR3 covers 14 residues. V shed 8 bases and J 5 bases; nucleotides not matched to a gene: 6.

The V call is TRBV10-3, the J call TRBJ2-5; 12 bases are shared with TRBD2. The source is a young man with type 1 diabetes. Material: central memory CD4+ T cells from blood. The CDR3 DNA is TGTGCCATCCAAGATGGGACTAGCGGGGAGACCCAGTACTTC. Its translation: CAIQDGTSGETQYF.